These T cell receptor beta chains were read from a single sample in a study of cytomegalovirus exposure and HLA in healthy donors. Sequenced by immunoSEQ multiplex PCR; TCRdb stores in-frame clones only, minus some. Altogether some 150,000 clones are present, roughly 85% being singletons, with the ten largest covering 1.7%. The material sequenced was PBMCs. The receptors were gathered from a woman aged 25 to 39 in good health and CMV-seronegative. Each CDR3 is given without its conserved first and last residue. The D gene is left open where the match is weak.

CDR3,V,D
AWEGAPYGYT,TRBV30,TRBD1
ASSLETGHKAF,TRBV7-9,TRBD1
ASSPHSGGVRETQY,TRBV4-2,TRBD2
ASSFRGLNTEAF,TRBV11-3,-
ASSQPATGEYGYT,TRBV4-1,TRBD1
ASSTRDRGPYEQY,TRBV28,TRBD1
ASSQNSGGKETQY,TRBV19,TRBD2
ATLGGNSYEQY,TRBV6-1,TRBD1
SVKTGEGYT,TRBV29-1,TRBD1
ASSYSRTGANYGYT,TRBV6-5,TRBD1
ASSQDKYSATNEKLF,TRBV4-1,-
ASSVRGEGGETQY,TRBV9,TRBD2
ASSYTASYGYT,TRBV2,-